This entry concerns a single T cell receptor beta chain. This clonotype was observed a handful of times. Its specific antigen is unknown. Per-base quality was not reported, and no clone a single base away is much larger than it. This record comes from a study of T-cell reconstitution after alpha-beta-depleted transplantation in children listed by TCRdb under 2016. With respect to the entire study: T-cell immune reconstitution after TCRalphabeta/CD19-depleted allogeneic hematopoietic cell transplantation in children was quantitatively tracked in the study by means of TCR repertoire profiling.

General findings and caveats noted by the study authors: The high TCRbeta diversity at day 60 in some patients was ascribed to recipient T cells and intrathymic progenitors that had survived conditioning. Apparently early alphabetaT-cell count recovery about two months after transplant reportedly relied on only several hundred rapidly expanded clones derived from non-depleted graft cells. Over the following months the frequencies of hyperexpanded clones went down, and after one year T-cell counts and TCRbeta diversity were mostly credited to newly produced T cells.

What the treatment or condition label conveys for this sample: allogeneic hematopoietic cell transplantation with graft depleted of TCRalphabeta T cells and CD19 B cells. Transplant recipients were children who received TCRalphabeta/CD19-depleted allogeneic hematopoietic cell grafts. The library was generated by PCR. Sequencer: Illumina HiSeq 2500. TCR library preparation used molecular barcoding, with unique molecular identifiers applied to normalize quantification of the TCRbeta repertoire. TCRdb reprocessed the public reads (quality trimming at Q25 with fastp, clone calling with MiXCR) and kept in-frame beta chains. Here each entry gathers all rows of one CDR3 protein and keeps the most common genes and DNA. The sample has hundreds of thousands of distinct CDR3 sequences on record, about 12% of them singletons. The ten top clones hold around 0.76% of the sample. The CDR3 covers 18 residues, taking in both the cysteine and the phenylalanine. The CDR3 DNA has 54 bases and is translated from base 1. In the germline V gene, CDR1 corresponds to SQVTM and CDR2 to ANQGSEA. Ends trimmed: V by 3 bases, J by 4 bases; bases unmatched to a gene: 12.

The sequence joins TRBV29-1 to TRBJ2-5, and 15 bases in between align with TRBD2. The input for sequencing was PBMCs, taken before TCRalphabeta/CD19-depleted stem cell transplant. The source of this sequence is a girl aged 2 to 10 with congenital amegakaryocytic thrombocytopenia, due to receive a stem cell transplant. The CDR3 has the sequence CSVDARTSGRAYRETQYF. The nucleotide sequence reads as follows: TGCAGCGTTGACGCGAGGACTAGCGGGAGGGCCTATCGAGAGACCCAGTACTTC.